The T cell receptor (beta chain) described here comes from a study of blood T cell repertoires in COVID-19. The wider study: T cells, B-cell-depleted T cells, or PBMCs provided the cDNA or gDNA that served as material.

Per the study methods: For nucleated cells, counts were estimated from reference gene primer amplification. Sequencing was performed with immunoSEQ multiplex PCR; in TCRdb, only in-frame clones are kept and a portion is missing. That table is the source of V, J and clone size, and D and trimming were worked out from the DNA. The repertoire holds approximately 120,000 clones, with 75% to 90% as singletons. There are 15 residues in the CDR3. Losses at the gene ends were 4 bases for V and 3 bases for J; bases not matched to a gene: 8. Per the germline V gene, CDR1 is LGHDT and CDR2 is YNNKEL (reference sequence).

The chain has TRBV3-1 (or the pseudogene TRBV3-2) and TRBJ2-5; TRBD2 agrees at 7 bases. This clonotype was sampled from a woman in her forties or fifties with acute or convalescent COVID-19. The sample was peripheral blood. DNA for the CDR3: TGTGCCAGCAGCCGCATGGGACTACCAGAAGAGACCCAGTACTTC. Translated, it gives CASSRMGLPEETQYF.